This T cell receptor (beta chain) came from a study of T cells in localized non-small cell lung cancer. Method: immunoSEQ multiplex PCR; TCRdb's copy keeps in-frame clones and lacks some. Here the sample spans roughly 4,000 clones, over 25% being singletons. In this sample, this clone turned up a few times. The germline V gene encodes CDR1 SGDLS and CDR2 YYNGEE. CDR3 length: 14 amino acids. V was clipped by 1 base and J by 4 bases, with 11 bases between them. The rearrangement uses TRBV9 and TRBJ1-1; no clear D. The receptor's source is a man between 40 and 75 years old with stage II lung adenocarcinoma. This sample comprised lung tumor tissue, obtained before any cancer treatment. Written as DNA, the CDR3 is TGTGCCAGCAGCGTAAGGGTGGATGGCACTGAAGCTTTCTTT. Its translation is CASSVRVDGTEAFF. The full variable domain, rest sourced from reference TRBV9 and TRBJ1-1, is DSGVTQTPKHLITATGQRVTLRCSPRSGDLSVYWYQQSLDQGLQFLIQYYNGEERAKGNILERFSAQQFPDLHSELNLSSLELGDSALYFCASSVRVDGTEAFFGQGTRLTVV.